The T cell receptor beta chain described here comes from a study of tumour-infiltrating T cells in Burkitt lymphoma. Study details: Survival, overall and progression-free, tracked with productive clonality.

Germline V CDR1 and CDR2: MNHEY, SVGAGI. This CDR3 region has 13 residues. Deletions cut 5 bases from V and 2 bases from J, with 9 bases between. Clones were read by immunoSEQ multiplex PCR, and TCRdb kept only the in-frame ones, dropping some. The data contain around 17,000 clones, around four fifths of them seen just once; the ten biggest clones take up 2% to 2.5%. This clonotype originated in a human donor with diffuse large B-cell lymphoma. This sequence joins TRBV6-5 and TRBJ2-5; D perhaps matches TRBD2 (6 bases). Sequencing was performed on tumor tissue. In DNA form, the CDR3 reads TGTGCCAGCAGTGACGGACTACAAGAGACCCAGTACTTC. Translating gives CASSDGLQETQYF.